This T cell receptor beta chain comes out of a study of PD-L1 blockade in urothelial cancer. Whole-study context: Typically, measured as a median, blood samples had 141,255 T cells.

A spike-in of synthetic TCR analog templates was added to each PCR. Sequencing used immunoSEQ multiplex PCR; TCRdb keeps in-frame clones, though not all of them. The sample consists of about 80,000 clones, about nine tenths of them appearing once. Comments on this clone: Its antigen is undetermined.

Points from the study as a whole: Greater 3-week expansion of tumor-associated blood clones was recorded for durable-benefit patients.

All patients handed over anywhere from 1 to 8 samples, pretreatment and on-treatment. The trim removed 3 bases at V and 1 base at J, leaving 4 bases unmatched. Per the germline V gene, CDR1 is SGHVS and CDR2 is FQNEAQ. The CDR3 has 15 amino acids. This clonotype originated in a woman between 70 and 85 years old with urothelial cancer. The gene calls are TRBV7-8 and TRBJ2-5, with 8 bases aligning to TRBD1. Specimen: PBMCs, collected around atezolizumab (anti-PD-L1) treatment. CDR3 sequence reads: CASSFPGTGQETQYF. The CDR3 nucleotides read TGTGCCAGCAGCTTTCCCGGGACAGGCCAAGAGACCCAGTACTTC.